This T cell receptor beta chain stems from a study of identical twins. The ends were cut back, 3 bases at V and 7 bases at J, with 16 bases in the middle. The CDR3 runs 14 residues. On this clonotype: Its antigen remains unknown.

Notes on the study in general: Invariant MAIT and iNKT cells are populations that could partly confound zero-insertion analyses. For cord blood, abundant beta clonotypes had fewer insertions, unlike memory repertoires, which showed none.

Template switching added a universal primer site, and cDNA bore unique molecular identifiers. TCRdb analysed the 5' RACE reads with MiXCR anew, one entry per CDR3 protein. The sample includes a few hundred thousand distinct CDR3 sequences, roughly 9.9% seen only once; the top ten take around 3.1%. These data were likewise used in another study, on yellow fever vaccine responses in identical twins.

What was sequenced was PBMCs. The clonotype comes from a woman aged 18-30 years in good health. V usage is TRBV12-3 or TRBV12-4 and J usage is TRBJ2-7; weak D call: TRBD1 (6 bases). The CDR3 sequence: CASSFARTDEEQYF. CDR3 DNA sequence: TGTGCCAGCAGTTTCGCCCGGACAGATGAGGAGCAGTACTTC.